These 21 T cell receptor beta chains came from one sample sequenced in a study of blood T cell repertoires in COVID-19. Measured with immunoSEQ multiplex PCR; TCRdb has only the in-frame clones, and not every one. The sample has around 50,000 clones; around 88% are singletons. Sequencing was done on a sample of peripheral blood. These receptors originate from a woman aged 60 to 75 with acute or convalescent COVID-19.

V usage is TRBV30 and J usage is TRBJ1-6, with no clear D. Trimming stripped 2 bases from V and 9 bases from J, with 11 bases between. The CDR3 is made up of 13 amino acids. The germline V gene has CDR1 GTSNPN and CDR2 SVGIG (reference sequence). CDR3 region: CAWSKEGTSPLHF. DNA for the CDR3: TGTGCCTGGAGTAAGGAGGGAACTTCACCCCTCCACTTT.

V is TRBV4-1 and J is TRBJ2-4; 9 nucleotides line up with TRBD1. The germline V gene encodes CDR1 MGHRA and CDR2 YSYEKL. After removal of 3 bases from V and 7 bases from J, the junction contained 13 bases not matched to a gene. The CDR3 is 17 amino acids. CDR3 in DNA: TGCGCCAGCAGCCAGGGGGTGGGGACAGGGAAAAGTAACATTCAGTACTTC. Translated, it gives CASSQGVGTGKSNIQYF.

Here the CDR3 reads CATTPGEEGYTF. The CDR3, as DNA: TGTGCCACCACTCCCGGGGAAGAAGGCTACACCTTC. V gene TRBV10-3 combines with J gene TRBJ1-2; no clear D gene. This CDR3 region has 12 residues. Germline loops: CDR1 ENHRY, CDR2 SYGVKD. V was shortened by 10 bases and J by 8 bases, with 17 bases between the two germline ends.

This sequence joins TRBV19 and TRBJ1-4, with 8 bases lining up with TRBD1. J gave up 11 bases and V 3 bases, and 20 bases lay outside the gene matches. This CDR3 comprises 18 residues. The germline gives CDR1 LNHDA, CDR2 SQIVND (reference sequence). The CDR3 protein is CASSILLLLRTGQRKLFF. The DNA for the CDR3 is TGTGCCAGTAGTATCCTTCTGTTACTGAGGACAGGGCAGCGGAAACTGTTTTTT. The full variable domain, completed using reference TRBV19 and TRBJ1-4, is DGGITQSPKYLFRKEGQNVTLSCEQNLNHDAMYWYRQDPGQGLRLIYYSQIVNDFQKGDIAEGYSVSREKKESFPLTVTSAQKNPTAFYLCASSILLLLRTGQRKLFFGSGTQLSVL.

The gene calls are TRBV3-1 (or the pseudogene TRBV3-2) and TRBJ2-7; 13 bases align to TRBD2. The CDR3 contains 16 residues. After removal of 4 bases from V and 2 bases from J, the junction contained 5 bases not matched to a gene. Germline values: CDR1 LGHDT, CDR2 YNNKEL (reference sequence). The CDR3 DNA sequence: TGTGCCAGCAGCCGAGGGACTAGCGGGGTAACCTACGAGCAGTACTTC. Its translation: CASSRGTSGVTYEQYF.

This chain connects TRBV5-1 to TRBJ2-2, with D tentatively TRBD2 (5 bases). The V gene lost 0 bases and the J gene lost 3 bases, with 12 bases spanning the gap. The CDR3 sequence is 16 residues long. CDR1 and CDR2 (germline): SGHRS, YFSETQ. The DNA for the CDR3 is TGCGCCAGCAGCTTGGCTTACGGGAAGGACACCGGGGAGCTGTTTTTT. Translated: CASSLAYGKDTGELFF. Full variable domain (rest looked up from reference TRBV5-1 and TRBJ2-2): KAGVTQTPRYLIKTRGQQVTLSCSPISGHRSVSWYQQTPGQGLQFLFEYFSETQRNKGNFPGRFSGRQFSNSRSEMNVSTLELGDSALYLCASSLAYGKDTGELFFGEGSRLTVL.

The chain employs TRBV5-6 and TRBJ1-2, with D maybe TRBD1 (5 bases). The V gene lost 5 bases and the J gene lost 6 bases, with 17 bases spanning the gap. Per the germline V gene, CDR1 is SGHDT and CDR2 is YYEEEE. The CDR3 length is 14 residues. CDR3 DNA: TGTGCCAGCAGTCCCGGGTGGGGCCGTCATGGCTACACCTTC. Translation gives CASSPGWGRHGYTF.

The chain has TRBV19 and TRBJ2-3; no definite D call. The ends were cut back, 3 bases at V and 2 bases at J, with 9 bases in the middle. Germline V gene lookup returns CDR1 LNHDA and CDR2 SQIVND (reference sequence). This CDR3 region has 14 residues. CDR3 loop: CASSIGRNTDTQYF. The CDR3 region has the DNA TGTGCCAGTAGTATTGGCAGGAACACAGATACGCAGTATTTT. Supplemented by reference TRBV19 and TRBJ2-3, the full variable domain reads DGGITQSPKYLFRKEGQNVTLSCEQNLNHDAMYWYRQDPGQGLRLIYYSQIVNDFQKGDIAEGYSVSREKKESFPLTVTSAQKNPTAFYLCASSIGRNTDTQYFGPGTRLTVL.

The gene calls are TRBV5-1 and TRBJ1-1, with a weak D call TRBD1 (6 bases). Trimming removed 6 bases at V and 5 bases at J, with 17 bases between. Germline assignment: CDR1 SGHRS and CDR2 YFSETQ. This CDR3 is 14 amino acids long. The DNA for the CDR3 is TGCGCCAGCACCTCAGGGGATGGTATTACTGAAGCTTTCTTT. Protein: CASTSGDGITEAFF.

The genes are TRBV18 and TRBJ1-2, with D maybe TRBD1 (6 bases). The CDR3 has 15 amino acids. Germline CDR1 is KGHSH and CDR2 is LQKENI. V was clipped by 4 bases and J by 2 bases, with 14 bases between them. For the CDR3, the DNA is TGTGCCAGCTCACGGGACAAGATCCAAAACTATGGCTACACCTTC. It codes for CASSRDKIQNYGYTF.

The rearrangement joins TRBV5-1 to TRBJ1-2; D gene uncertain. The CDR3 is 14 residues long. The germline V gene encodes CDR1 SGHRS and CDR2 YFSETQ. Trimming pared 0 bases from V and 0 bases from J, leaving 6 bases between. Here the CDR3 DNA reads TGCGCCAGCAGCTTGGCGGCGGCTAACTATGGCTACACCTTC. Residues: CASSLAAANYGYTF.

The chain employs TRBV7-9 and TRBJ2-5; D is possibly TRBD1 (6 bases). Germline V lookup: CDR1 SEHNR, CDR2 FQNEAQ (reference sequence). The V end was cut by 1 base, the J end by 2 bases, with 11 bases between. There are 15 residues in the CDR3. In DNA form, the CDR3 reads TGTGCCAGCAGCTTAGGTGGGGGCCGACAAGAGACCCAGTACTTC. It specifies CASSLGGGRQETQYF. The full variable domain, completed using reference TRBV7-9 and TRBJ2-5, is DTGVSQNPRHKITKRGQNVTFRCDPISEHNRLYWYRQTLGQGPEFLTYFQNEAQLEKSRLLSDRFSAERPKGSFSTLEIQRTEQGDSAMYLCASSLGGGRQETQYFGPGTRLLVL.

The V and J genes are TRBV7-9 and TRBJ1-4; 10 bases align to TRBD1. CDR1 is SEHNR, CDR2 FQNEAQ, per germline (reference sequence). The trim removed 5 bases at V and 4 bases at J, leaving 10 bases unmatched. This CDR3 is built from 17 residues. The CDR3 nucleotides are TGTGCCAGCAGCGAAACGGGACAGGGGCTGTTTAATGAAAAACTGTTTTTT. Encoded protein: CASSETGQGLFNEKLFF.

The chain recombines TRBV19 with TRBJ1-2; no firm D call. V shed 9 bases and J shed 4 bases, with 21 bases lying between them. Looked up from germline, CDR1 is LNHDA and CDR2 is SQIVND (reference sequence). This CDR3 contains 15 residues. CDR3 in amino acids: CASTPLLGAFYGYTF. The CDR3 DNA reads TGTGCCAGCACCCCGCTCCTAGGAGCCTTCTATGGCTACACCTTC.

The chain has TRBV30 and TRBJ2-3; D gene ambiguous. V was trimmed by 0 bases and J by 3 bases, leaving 10 bases between them. The V gene's germline CDR1 is GTSNPN and CDR2 SVGIG (reference sequence). This CDR3 is 14 amino acids long. In DNA, the CDR3 is TGTGCCTGGAGTGTTAGTAGGAGTACAGATACGCAGTATTTT. Encoded protein: CAWSVSRSTDTQYF.

V usage is TRBV6-1 and J usage is TRBJ1-1; the D gene is possibly TRBD1 (5 bases). Trimming left V 1 base short and J 11 bases short, with 20 bases between. The CDR3 consists of 15 residues. Germline assignment: CDR1 MNHNS and CDR2 SASEGT. The CDR3 sequence: CASSEDGVGGVEAFF. CDR3 bases: TGTGCCAGCAGTGAAGATGGTGTCGGGGGAGTCGAGGCTTTCTTT.

The J gene is TRBJ1-5, the V gene TRBV6-5; TRBD1 agrees at 8 bases. J gave up 8 bases and V 2 bases, and 5 bases lay outside the gene matches. The CDR3 totals 14 residues. CDR1 is MNHEY, CDR2 SVGAGI, per germline. CDR3 amino acids: CASSYDRGWEPQHF. Written as DNA, the CDR3 is TGTGCCAGCAGTTACGACAGGGGATGGGAGCCCCAGCATTTT.

This chain connects TRBV27 to TRBJ2-7; 12 positions match TRBD2. J gave up 3 bases and V 6 bases, and 6 bases lay outside the gene matches. The CDR3 is made up of 15 amino acids. Germline V gene lookup returns CDR1 MNHEY and CDR2 SMNVEV (reference sequence). Here the CDR3 reads CASRRLAGASYEQYF. CDR3 nucleotides: TGTGCCAGCAGACGACTAGCGGGAGCCAGCTACGAGCAGTACTTC.

The V gene is TRBV2, the J gene TRBJ2-3, with D uncertain. The V gene's germline CDR1 is SNHLY and CDR2 FYNNEI. The CDR3 length is 13 residues. The ends were cut back, 7 bases at V and 3 bases at J, with 11 bases in the middle. The CDR3 nucleotides read TGTGCCAGCACCCGACTGGAAACAGATACGCAGTATTTT. The encoded protein is CASTRLETDTQYF.

V gene TRBV30 combines with J gene TRBJ1-2; D gene unclear. CDR1 and CDR2 (germline): GTSNPN, SVGIG (reference sequence). CDR3 length: 13 residues. Trimming left V 5 bases short and J 5 bases short, with 15 bases between. CDR3 in DNA: TGTGCCTGGTCGGAGACGGAGAAGTATGGCTACACCTTC. Its translation: CAWSETEKYGYTF.

This clone was detected only a few times. The chain is built from TRBV4-2 and TRBJ2-1; TRBD2 aligns across 14 bases. The trim removed 0 bases at V and 8 bases at J, leaving 3 bases unmatched. CDR1 and CDR2 (germline): LGHNA, YNFKEQ. The CDR3 is made up of 16 amino acids. CDR3 sequence: CASSQDTGLAGDEQFF. The CDR3 coding sequence is TGTGCCAGCAGCCAAGATACGGGACTAGCGGGGGATGAGCAGTTCTTC.